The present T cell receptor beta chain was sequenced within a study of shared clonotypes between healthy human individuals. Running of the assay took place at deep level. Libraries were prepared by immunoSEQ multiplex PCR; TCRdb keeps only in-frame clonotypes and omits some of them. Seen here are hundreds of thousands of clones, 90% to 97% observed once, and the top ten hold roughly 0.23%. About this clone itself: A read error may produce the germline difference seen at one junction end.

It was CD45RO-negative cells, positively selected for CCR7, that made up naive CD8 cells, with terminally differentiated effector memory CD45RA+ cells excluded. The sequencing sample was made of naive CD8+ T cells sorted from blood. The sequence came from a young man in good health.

The chain's CDR3 is CASSLTTGYEQYF. The CDR3 nucleotides read TGTGCCAGCAGCCTAACGACAGGCTACGAGCAGTACTTC. The chain has TRBV7-3 and TRBJ2-5; D may be TRBD1 (6 bases). The last part of the DNA fits TRBJ2-7 better; the J call may be wrong. The CDR3 runs to 13 residues. Germline V CDR1 and CDR2: SGHTA, FQGTGA.